This is a list of T cell receptor beta chains from one sample in a study of siplizumab effects on memory and regulatory T cells. Measured with immunoSEQ multiplex PCR; TCRdb has only the in-frame clones, and not every one. The sample contains over 100,000 clones, approximately 93% of which appear only once. The source material was Tregs sorted from blood. Every receptor here comes from a human donor in good health. Both conserved end residues are part of each CDR3. The D gene is left open where the match is weak. The listing skips clone size in some rows; elsewhere it reads once, few, many or a size class.

j_call,v_call,clone_size,d_call,cdr3_length,cdr3_nt,cdr3_aa
TRBJ1-2,TRBV2,few,-,11,TGTGCCAGCGCCGGGCTCGTTGGCTACACCTTC,CASAGLVGYTF
TRBJ2-3,TRBV7-8,-,-,16,TGTGCCAGCAGCTTAGGTCTAGCGCCTAGCACAGATACGCAGTATTTT,CASSLGLAPSTDTQYF
TRBJ1-2,TRBV4-1,few,TRBD1,15,TGCGCCAGCAGCCAAAACAGGGGGTTTAACTATGGCTACACCTTC,CASSQNRGFNYGYTF
TRBJ2-6,TRBV15,once,-,16,TGTGCCACCAGCAGAATACAGGGTTACGGGGCCAACGTCCTGACTTTC,CATSRIQGYGANVLTF
TRBJ1-2,TRBV6-5,-,-,16,TGTGCCAGCAGTTCGTCAGGGAAGGTTAGAAACTATGGCTACACCTTC,CASSSSGKVRNYGYTF
TRBJ2-2,TRBV2,-,-,15,TGTGCCAGCAGTGAGCCCCGCGGCGAACACCGGGGAGCTGTTTTT,CASSEPRGEHRGAVF
TRBJ1-1,TRBV27,-,-,13,TGTGCCAGCAGTCCATCCGGATTATATGAAGCTTTCTTT,CASSPSGLYEAFF
TRBJ1-1,TRBV7-2,-,TRBD1,14,TGTGCCAGCAGCTGGGGACAGATGAACACTGAAGCTTTCTTT,CASSWGQMNTEAFF
TRBJ1-2,TRBV5-1,-,TRBD1,15,TGCGCCAGCCACGACAGGGCCGGTTTGGGCTATGGCTACACCTTC,CASHDRAGLGYGYTF
TRBJ2-2,TRBV6-1,-,-,15,TGTGCCAGCAGTTTTGGGCATGGTTCCACCGGGGAGCTGTTTTTT,CASSFGHGSTGELFF
TRBJ2-1,TRBV5-1,-,-,17,TGCGCCAGCAGCCCATTAACCGGGACTTCCTCCTACAATGAGCAGTTCTTC,CASSPLTGTSSYNEQFF
TRBJ2-5,TRBV20-1,-,-,10,TGCAGTGCTGACCTGGAGACCCAGTACTTC,CSADLETQYF
TRBJ2-7,TRBV7-9,-,-,11,TGTGCCAGCAGCTCCTTCTACGAGCAGTACTTC,CASSSFYEQYF
TRBJ2-7,TRBV18,-,-,13,TGTGCCAGCTCACCACCGAGCTCCTACGAGCAGTACTTC,CASSPPSSYEQYF
TRBJ1-1,TRBV6-1,-,-,14,TGTGCCAGCAGGTACCAGGGCTTTAACACTGAAGCTTTCTTT,CASRYQGFNTEAFF